This TCR beta chain is drawn from a study of B cell selection in AIRE deficiency. Sorting defined conventional CD4 T cells as CD4+CD127+. The protocol was immunoSEQ multiplex PCR, while the TCRdb copy is restricted to in-frame clones and leaves out a portion. The sample has fewer than 30,000 clones, about 95% seen once; the top ten hold roughly 0.26%. From germline, CDR1 is SGHRS and CDR2 YFSETQ. This CDR3 has 15 amino acids. V gave up 4 bases and J gave up 2 bases; unmatched junction bases: 5. Sample: CD4+CD127+ conventional T cells sorted from PBMCs. The chain employs TRBV5-1 and TRBJ1-3; 8 bases line up with TRBD1. The source is a human donor in good health. Here the CDR3 reads CASSPPTGAGNTIYF. The CDR3 DNA follows: TGCGCCAGCAGCCCGCCGACAGGGGCTGGAAACACCATATATTTT.